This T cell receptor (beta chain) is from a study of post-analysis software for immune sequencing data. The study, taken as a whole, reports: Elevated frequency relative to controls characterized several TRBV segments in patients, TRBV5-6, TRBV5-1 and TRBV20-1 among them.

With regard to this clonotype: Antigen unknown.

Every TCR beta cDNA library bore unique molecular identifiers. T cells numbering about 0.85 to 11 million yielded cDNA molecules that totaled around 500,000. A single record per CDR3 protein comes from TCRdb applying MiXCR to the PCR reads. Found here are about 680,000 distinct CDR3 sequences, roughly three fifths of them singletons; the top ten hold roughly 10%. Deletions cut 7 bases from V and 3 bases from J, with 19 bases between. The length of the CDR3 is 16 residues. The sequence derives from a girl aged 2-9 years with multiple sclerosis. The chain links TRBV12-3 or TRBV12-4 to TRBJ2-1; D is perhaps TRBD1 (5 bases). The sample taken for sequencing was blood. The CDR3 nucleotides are TGTGCCAGCACCTTAATGCAGGGCATAGGCTACAATGAGCAGTTCTTC. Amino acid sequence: CASTLMQGIGYNEQFF.